Each of the 26 T cell receptor beta chains below was sequenced from the same sample in a study of T cell changes during pregnancy in multiple sclerosis. Data came from immunoSEQ multiplex PCR; TCRdb stores just in-frame clones and leaves some out. The sample carries about 38,000 clones, 90% to 95% recorded once. Source: CD8+ T cells from peripheral blood mononuclear cells, taken in the third trimester of pregnancy. The receptors here all came from a female donor with multiple sclerosis, enrolled in a pregnancy study.

The CDR3 protein is CASSLLGVTDTQYF. CDR3 nucleotide sequence: TGTGCCAGCAGTTTATTAGGGGTCACAGATACGCAGTATTTT. This chain uses TRBV27 with TRBJ2-3; D possibly corresponds to TRBD1 (5 bases). Between the trimmed V and J ends, which lost 1 base and 2 bases, there was a span of 7 bases. The germline V gene encodes CDR1 MNHEY and CDR2 SMNVEV (reference sequence). This CDR3 spans 14 amino acids.

This rearrangement joins TRBV5-4 to TRBJ2-1; D gene unclear. Deletions cut 1 base from V and 7 bases from J, with 15 bases between. The CDR3 extends over 15 amino acids. Looked up from germline, CDR1 is SGHNT and CDR2 is YYREEE (reference sequence). DNA for the CDR3: TGTGCCAGCAGCTTGCACCCCCTCAATGCGAATGAGCAGTTCTTC. The encoded protein is CASSLHPLNANEQFF.

This clone was seen a single time. J is TRBJ2-7 and V is TRBV27; TRBD1 aligns across 7 bases. The CDR3 extends over 18 amino acids. CDR1 is MNHEY and CDR2 is SMNVEV in the germline V gene (reference sequence). Germline trimming cut 2 bases from V and 2 bases from J; bases unmatched to any gene: 15. The CDR3 here is CASSLHPGQSSSTYEQYF. In DNA, the CDR3 is TGTGCCAGCAGTTTACACCCGGGACAGAGCTCCTCGACCTACGAGCAGTACTTC.

The rearrangement links TRBV6-1 to TRBJ2-1; no clear D. Trimming pared 8 bases from V and 10 bases from J, leaving 9 bases between. Germline CDR1 reads MNHNS; CDR2 reads SASEGT. The CDR3 is 10 amino acids. The CDR3 spells CASELSEQFF. The CDR3 nucleotides are TGTGCCAGCGAGCTGAGCGAGCAGTTCTTC.

This clone appeared a single time. The chain is built from TRBV7-3 and TRBJ1-2; a possible D gene is TRBD1 (6 bases). The length of the CDR3 is 13 residues. V shed 5 bases and J shed 3 bases, with 10 bases lying between them. From germline, CDR1 is SGHTA and CDR2 FQGTGA. The CDR3 nucleotides read TGTGCCAGCAGCACCGCAGGGGACTATGGCTACACCTTC. It translates to CASSTAGDYGYTF.

The chain joins TRBV2 to TRBJ2-2, with D maybe TRBD1 (6 bases). Germline CDR1 SNHLY, CDR2 FYNNEI. Trimming stripped 7 bases from V and 2 bases from J, with 14 bases between. This CDR3 has 15 amino acids. CDR3 in amino acids: CASIGAGDNTGELFF. The CDR3 DNA reads TGTGCCAGCATAGGGGCAGGGGATAACACCGGGGAGCTGTTTTTT.

The J gene is TRBJ2-1, the V gene TRBV7-3; 10 bases line up with TRBD2. The CDR3 covers 16 residues. J was trimmed by 9 bases and V by 6 bases; bases with no gene match: 14. Germline CDR1 and CDR2: SGHTA and FQGTGA. The CDR3 loop is CASSFLSGGNNGEQFF. As DNA, the CDR3 is TGTGCCAGCAGTTTCCTTAGCGGGGGGAATAATGGTGAGCAGTTCTTC. Full variable domain (missing parts from reference TRBV7-3 and TRBJ2-1): GAGVSQTPSNKVTEKGKYVELRCDPISGHTALYWYRQSLGQGPEFLIYFQGTGAADDSGLPNDRFFAVRPEGSVSTLKIQRTERGDSAVYLCASSFLSGGNNGEQFFGPGTRLTVL.

The chain joins TRBV13 to TRBJ1-1, with D possibly being TRBD1 (6 bases). Germline V gene sequence: CDR1 PRHDT, CDR2 FYEKMQ (reference sequence). The CDR3 spans 14 residues. The germline V and J ends were trimmed by 5 bases and 5 bases, with 15 bases remaining between them. The DNA of the CDR3 is TGTGCCAGCAGCGCCGACAGGTCCGAAACTGAAGCTTTCTTT. It yields the protein CASSADRSETEAFF.

This sequence joins TRBV5-6 and TRBJ1-5; no firm D call. The CDR3 covers 13 residues. CDR1 is SGHDT and CDR2 is YYEEEE in the germline V gene. Trimming pared 4 bases from V and 7 bases from J, leaving 12 bases between. CDR3 loop: CASSVAGGQPQHF. In DNA, the CDR3 is TGTGCCAGCAGCGTCGCAGGAGGGCAGCCCCAGCATTTT.

This chain links TRBV9 with TRBJ2-3; D may be TRBD1 (5 bases). V lost 1 base, J lost 0 bases, and 15 bases lay in between. CDR3 length: 17 amino acids. Germline-derived CDR1 and CDR2 are SGDLS and YYNGEE. CDR3 sequence reads: CASSVSTGQSSTDTQYF. CDR3 coding DNA: TGTGCCAGCAGCGTAAGTACAGGCCAATCTAGCACAGATACGCAGTATTTT.

V and J are TRBV29-1 and TRBJ1-2; perhaps TRBD1 as D (5 bases). The length of the CDR3 is 13 residues. CDR1 and CDR2 from the germline V gene are SQVTM and ANQGSEA. Trimming cost V 6 bases and J 1 base, with 12 bases left between them. The CDR3 DNA reads as TGCAGCGTGAAGGACACAATTAACTATGGCTACACCTTC. Amino acids: CSVKDTINYGYTF.

The J gene is TRBJ1-1, the V gene TRBV7-6, with no clear D. CDR3 length: 14 amino acids. CDR1 is SGHVS and CDR2 is FNYEAQ in the germline V gene. The ends were cut back, 5 bases at V and 4 bases at J, with 14 bases in the middle. The CDR3 DNA sequence: TGTGCCAGCAGCGCTAACAGCGGGCTCACTGAAGCTTTCTTT. This encodes CASSANSGLTEAFF. Full variable domain (outside the CDR3, taken from reference TRBV7-6 and TRBJ1-1): GAGVSQSPRYKVTKRGQDVALRCDPISGHVSLYWYRQALGQGPEFLTYFNYEAQQDKSGLPNDRFSAERPEGSISTLTIQRTEQRDSAMYRCASSANSGLTEAFFGQGTRLTVV.

Here the CDR3 reads CASSVTQGLDTIYF. CDR3 sequence (DNA): TGTGCCAGCAGCGTAACACAGGGGTTAGACACCATATATTTT. This chain connects TRBV9 to TRBJ1-3, with 7 bases identical to TRBD1. CDR1 is SGDLS and CDR2 is YYNGEE in the germline V gene. J was trimmed by 8 bases and V by 1 base; bases with no gene match: 6. This CDR3 has 14 amino acids.

The rearrangement joins TRBV19 to TRBJ2-1, with D possibly TRBD2 on 5 matching bases. Looked up from germline, CDR1 is LNHDA and CDR2 is SQIVND (reference sequence). The length of the CDR3 is 15 residues. Trimming pared 1 base from V and 8 bases from J, leaving 15 bases between. The CDR3 nucleotides are TGTGCCAGTAGTATAGTTAGCGTCATAGGCGATGAGCAGTTCTTC. Protein sequence: CASSIVSVIGDEQFF.

The rearrangement joins TRBV5-6 to TRBJ1-2; tentative D call: TRBD1 (5 bases). The V gene lost 4 bases and the J gene lost 2 bases, with 15 bases spanning the gap. The CDR3 is 15 amino acids. Germline CDR1 is SGHDT and CDR2 is YYEEEE. The CDR3 reads CASSTAGRRNYGYTF. The CDR3 bases are TGTGCCAGCAGCACGGCGGGACGGCGGAACTATGGCTACACCTTC.

V is TRBV19 and J is TRBJ1-2; 7 bases match TRBD1. The germline gives CDR1 LNHDA, CDR2 SQIVND (reference sequence). The CDR3 totals 15 residues. V was clipped by 3 bases and J by 5 bases; unmatched bases: 9. The CDR3 DNA is TGTGCCAGTAGTATCTCGAGCACAGGGGTTTATGGCTACACCTTC. It codes for CASSISSTGVYGYTF.

This chain uses TRBV5-1 with TRBJ2-7; 9 bases agree with TRBD1. V trimming: 3 bases; J trimming: 0 bases; junction bases outside the gene matches: 1. Germline lookup yields CDR1 SGHRS and CDR2 YFSETQ. This CDR3 contains 14 residues. This CDR3 is CASSWTGDSYEQYF. The CDR3 DNA is TGCGCCAGCAGCTGGACAGGGGACTCCTACGAGCAGTACTTC.

This clone came up once. The chain is built from TRBV6-5 and TRBJ1-3; perhaps TRBD1 as D (5 bases). Germline V gives CDR1 MNHEY, CDR2 SVGAGI. With 8 bases removed from V and 0 bases from J, the gap between germline ends came to 11 bases. The CDR3 length is 14 residues. Here the CDR3 reads CASHPGLSGNTIYF. In DNA, the CDR3 is TGTGCCAGCCACCCAGGGCTCTCTGGAAACACCATATATTTT.

This clone was detected only once. The chain is built from TRBV10-2 and TRBJ2-2, with a possible D match to TRBD1 (5 bases). Trimming removed 2 bases at V and 2 bases at J, with 6 bases between. CDR1 and CDR2 from the germline V gene are WSHSY and SAAADI. The CDR3 consists of 14 residues. CDR3 bases: TGCGCCAGCAGTGAGGGACATAACACCGGGGAGCTGTTTTTT. Translation gives CASSEGHNTGELFF.

The rearrangement joins TRBV6-6 to TRBJ2-1; TRBD2 is a possible D gene (5 bases). V was trimmed by 3 bases and J by 7 bases, leaving 19 bases between them. Germline CDR1 and CDR2: MNHNY and SVGAGI (reference sequence). This CDR3 has 16 amino acids. CDR3 residues: CASSYPLDSTGNEQFF. The CDR3 bases are TGTGCCAGCAGTTATCCCCTCGACTCAACGGGGAATGAGCAGTTCTTC.

The rearrangement joins TRBV19 to TRBJ1-1, with D possibly matching TRBD1 (6 bases). The ends were cut back, 3 bases at V and 1 base at J, with 12 bases in the middle. CDR1 LNHDA and CDR2 SQIVND come from the germline V gene (reference sequence). The CDR3 runs to 15 residues. The DNA for the CDR3 is TGTGCCAGTAGTATTAGCGGGGGCCCGAACACTGAAGCTTTCTTT. It translates to CASSISGGPNTEAFF.

The V gene is TRBV27, the J gene TRBJ2-5; a possible D gene is TRBD2 (7 bases). The germline V and J ends were trimmed by 5 bases and 8 bases, with 18 bases remaining between them. Looked up from germline, CDR1 is MNHEY and CDR2 is SMNVEV (reference sequence). The CDR3 is made up of 14 amino acids. CDR3: CASSRGGIGGTQYF. Written as DNA, the CDR3 is TGTGCCAGCAGTAGGGGGGGGATCGGCGGTACCCAGTACTTC.

The chain carries TRBV5-6 and TRBJ1-4, with 11 bases that match TRBD1. J was trimmed by 6 bases and V by 4 bases; bases with no gene match: 5. Germline CDR1 SGHDT, CDR2 YYEEEE. The CDR3 consists of 15 residues. The CDR3 region has the DNA TGTGCCAGCAGCCTAAGGGGACAGGGGGATGAAAAACTGTTTTTT. Residues: CASSLRGQGDEKLFF.

The chain uses TRBV10-3 and TRBJ2-1, with D maybe TRBD2 (6 bases). The CDR3 has 11 residues. Germline loops: CDR1 ENHRY, CDR2 SYGVKD. Trimming took 8 bases from V and 5 from J, leaving 7 bases between them. CDR3 region: CAIGGDNEQFF. As DNA, the CDR3 is TGTGCCATCGGAGGGGACAATGAGCAGTTCTTC.

The chain couples TRBV29-1 to TRBJ2-2, with a weak D call TRBD1 (5 bases). Per the germline V gene, CDR1 is SQVTM and CDR2 is ANQGSEA. The V end was cut by 3 bases, the J end by 3 bases, with 8 bases between. The CDR3 has 13 residues. The CDR3 loop reads CSVDPGHTGELFF. CDR3 sequence (DNA): TGCAGCGTTGACCCAGGGCACACCGGGGAGCTGTTTTTT.

This chain connects TRBV5-6 to TRBJ2-3, with 9 bases that match TRBD2. The trim removed 1 base at V and 3 bases at J, leaving 6 bases unmatched. Germline V gene data show CDR1 as SGHDT and CDR2 as YYEEEE. The CDR3 runs 16 residues. The CDR3 is CASSLLAGKSTDTQYF. The DNA for the CDR3 is TGTGCCAGCAGCTTGCTAGCGGGGAAGTCGACAGATACGCAGTATTTT. The whole variable domain, filled in from reference TRBV5-6 and TRBJ2-3, reads DAGVTQSPTHLIKTRGQQVTLRCSPKSGHDTVSWYQQALGQGPQFIFQYYEEEERQRGNFPDRFSGHQFPNYSSELNVNALLLGDSALYLCASSLLAGKSTDTQYFGPGTRLTVL.